The T cell receptor (beta chain) described here comes from a study of blood T cell repertoires in COVID-19. Study-wide background: Samples taken during acute and convalescent COVID-19 were collected in the United States, Italy and Spain. PBMCs, B-cell-depleted T cells, or T cells were the source of the cDNA or gDNA that made up the material.

Per the authors' pipeline: Estimation of nucleated cell counts was performed using reference gene primer amplification. The method was immunoSEQ multiplex PCR; TCRdb's version includes in-frame clones alone and lacks a portion of them. The DNA gave D and trimming, while V, J and clone size come from that table. The repertoire includes under 85,000 clones, roughly 73% of them detected once, and 9.5% to 10% sits in the top ten. CDR3 length: 16 amino acids. V was clipped by 5 bases and J by 4 bases; unmatched bases: 11. Germline V gene lookup returns CDR1 SGHVS and CDR2 FQNEAQ. Sequences were obtained from peripheral blood. The sequence was collected from a human donor in a cohort sampled during active COVID-19. The V call is TRBV7-8, the J call TRBJ1-5, with 7 positions matching TRBD1. The CDR3 nucleotides are TGTGCCAGCAGCCAGGACAGGTTGAGGAAGAATCAGCCCCAGCATTTT. It yields the protein CASSQDRLRKNQPQHF.